The next 27 T cell receptor beta chains were all read from a single sample in a study of spatial heterogeneity in lung cancer. Study-level findings and limits: Expanded intratumoral alpha and beta TCR counts tracked tumor mutation counts.

Their specific antigens are unknown. Using its own MiXCR run on the 5' RACE reads, TCRdb lists one record per CDR3 protein. Of thousands of distinct CDR3 sequences in the sample, 13% to 15% were seen once. Time point given: sample taken at primary tumor resection. The sequencing used lung tumor tissue, collected at surgery. The receptor source for this set is a male donor with early-stage non-small cell lung cancer.

The rearrangement links TRBV6-6 to TRBJ2-2; D not certain. Looked up from germline, CDR1 is MNHNY and CDR2 is SVGAGI (reference sequence). The CDR3 totals 12 residues. V lost 6 bases and J lost 6, with 8 bases in between. The CDR3 DNA reads as TGTGCCAGCAGCGATTCCCCCGGGGAGCTGTTTTTT. Its translation: CASSDSPGELFF.

Only a few counts were recorded for this clonotype. The V call is TRBV27, the J call TRBJ1-5; D is uncertain. V dropped 8 bases and J dropped 7 bases, with 9 bases sitting between them. There are 11 residues in the CDR3. CDR1 is MNHEY and CDR2 is SMNVEV in the germline V gene (reference sequence). The CDR3, as DNA: TGTGCCAGCGGGCCAGACCAGCCCCAGCATTTT. This encodes CASGPDQPQHF.

This clonotype is medium-sized (0.01 to 0.1%) within its sample. The chain joins TRBV6-2 or TRBV6-3 to TRBJ1-2; D perhaps matches TRBD1 (5 bases). V lost 2 bases and J lost 4, with 23 bases in between. Germline CDR1 is MNHEY and CDR2 is SVGEGT. There are 18 residues in the CDR3. The CDR3 DNA reads TGTGCCAGCAGTTACCCGAGGGGTCCCACCGGAGGCGGCTATGGCTACACCTTC. Protein: CASSYPRGPTGGGYGYTF.

In its sample, this clonotype was seen many times. DNA for the CDR3: TGCAGCGTAGCGGACAGGGAATGGGATTCACCCCTCCACTTT. It translates to CSVADREWDSPLHF. The chain uses TRBV29-1 and TRBJ1-6, with TRBD1 matching over 8 bases. Germline trimming cut 6 bases from V and 8 bases from J; bases unmatched to any gene: 9. Germline CDR1 is SQVTM and CDR2 is ANQGSEA. This CDR3 has 14 residues.

The rearrangement uses TRBV18 and TRBJ1-5, with D possibly matching TRBD1 (5 bases). Per the germline V gene, CDR1 is KGHSH and CDR2 is LQKENI. The ends were cut back, 6 bases at V and 3 bases at J, with 9 bases in the middle. The CDR3 contains 13 residues. CDR3 amino acids: CASSPGLNQPQHF. For the CDR3, the DNA is TGTGCCAGCTCCCCAGGGCTCAATCAGCCCCAGCATTTT.

By share, this clonotype ranks as medium-sized. This chain uses TRBV4-2 with TRBJ2-7; D is possibly TRBD2 (5 bases). CDR3 length: 11 residues. V was pared by 2 bases and J by 7 bases, with 6 bases between. Germline V gene sequence: CDR1 LGHNA, CDR2 YNFKEQ. The CDR3 here is CASSQRGEQYF. CDR3 coding DNA: TGTGCCAGCAGCCAACGCGGGGAGCAGTACTTC.

At least ten counts were recorded for this clonotype. V is TRBV29-1 and J is TRBJ2-5; maybe TRBD1 (6 bases). Deletions cut 2 bases from V and 4 bases from J, with 8 bases between. The germline CDR1 and CDR2 sequences are SQVTM and ANQGSEA. This CDR3 region has 12 residues. The DNA for the CDR3 is TGCAGCGTTGAATTGACAGGAGAGACCCAGTACTTC. It yields the protein CSVELTGETQYF.

In this sample, this clonotype turned up many times. This sequence joins TRBV20-1 and TRBJ2-2; tentative D call: TRBD1 (5 bases). Germline V gene data show CDR1 as DFQATT and CDR2 as SNEGSKA (reference sequence). The V gene lost 0 bases and the J gene lost 3 bases, with 11 bases spanning the gap. This CDR3 contains 15 residues. The CDR3 region is CSARDRSGYTGELFF. In nucleotides, the CDR3 is TGCAGTGCTAGAGATCGGTCAGGGTACACCGGGGAGCTGTTTTTT.

This clonotype was picked up many times. The chain recombines TRBV6-2 or TRBV6-3 with TRBJ2-4; 8 bases agree with TRBD1. V lost 2 bases to trimming and J lost 2 bases; unmatched junction nucleotides: 8. Germline V CDR1 and CDR2: MNHEY, SVGEGT. This CDR3 spans 17 amino acids. In DNA, the CDR3 is TGTGCCAGCAGTTACCAGGGGACAGGATTAACCAAAAACATTCAGTACTTC. Translating it yields CASSYQGTGLTKNIQYF.

In its sample, this clonotype was seen many times. V and J are TRBV20-1 and TRBJ2-7, with D possibly TRBD2 on 5 matching bases. V lost 3 bases to trimming and J lost 0 bases, with 9 bases between them. From germline, CDR1 is DFQATT and CDR2 SNEGSKA (reference sequence). This CDR3 region has 13 residues. CDR3 residues: CSASDGNSYEQYF. The CDR3 coding sequence is TGCAGTGCTAGTGACGGGAACTCCTACGAGCAGTACTTC.

This clonotype was detected ten times or more. V and J are TRBV5-1 and TRBJ1-4, with TRBD1 as a possible D gene (5 bases). The CDR3 has 14 amino acids. Trimming shortened V by 0 bases and J by 6 bases, and 9 bases separated the two germline ends. Germline CDR1 SGHRS, CDR2 YFSETQ. The CDR3, as DNA: TGCGCCAGCAGCTTGGCAGGAGGGGATGAAAAACTGTTTTTT. It yields the protein CASSLAGGDEKLFF.

This clonotype was counted at least ten times. The CDR3 nucleotides read TGCGCCAGCAGCCAAGACCCGGCATACTACAATGAGCAGTTCTTC. Protein sequence: CASSQDPAYYNEQFF. V gene TRBV4-3 combines with J gene TRBJ2-1, with unresolved D. From germline, CDR1 is LGHNA and CDR2 YSLEER. The CDR3 loop spans 15 amino acids. Trimming shortened V by 0 bases and J by 3 bases, and 9 bases separated the two germline ends.

There are many counts of this clonotype. J is TRBJ1-2 and V is TRBV5-1; 7 positions match TRBD1. J gave up 5 bases and V 5 bases, and 12 bases lay outside the gene matches. The CDR3 sequence is 15 residues long. CDR1 and CDR2 (germline): SGHRS, YFSETQ. The CDR3 protein is CASRRTRDSSYGYTF. CDR3 DNA: TGCGCCAGCAGGCGAACCCGGGACAGCTCTTATGGCTACACCTTC.

In its sample, this clonotype was seen many times. This chain links TRBV14 with TRBJ2-1, with D possibly matching TRBD2 (6 bases). Per the germline V gene, CDR1 is SGHDN and CDR2 is FVKESK. The CDR3 has 18 amino acids. V lost 5 bases and J 4 bases, leaving 24 bases between the germline ends. This CDR3 reads CASSKVRDSKSIYNEQFF. CDR3 in DNA: TGTGCCAGCAGCAAGGTGAGGGACTCCAAATCCATTTACAATGAGCAGTTCTTC.

This clonotype has a count of ten or more. The gene calls are TRBV12-3 or TRBV12-4 and TRBJ2-7; TRBD2 matches at 11 bases. The J segment lost 0 bases and the V segment lost 5 bases, leaving 3 bases of the junction unmatched. The CDR3 sequence is 15 residues long. DNA of the CDR3: TGTGCCAGCAGTCCAACTAGCGGGAGCTCCTACGAGCAGTACTTC. As protein: CASSPTSGSSYEQYF.

The chain uses TRBV7-9 and TRBJ1-4; no clear D gene. Germline CDR1 SEHNR, CDR2 FQNEAQ (reference sequence). V was cut by 5 bases and J by 0 bases, with 10 bases left in between. The CDR3 covers 15 residues. The CDR3 sequence is CASSLSSTTNEKLFF. CDR3 in DNA: TGTGCCAGCAGCCTAAGCAGTACAACTAATGAAAAACTGTTTTTT. The whole variable domain, filled in from reference TRBV7-9 and TRBJ1-4, reads DTGVSQNPRHKITKRGQNVTFRCDPISEHNRLYWYRQTLGQGPEFLTYFQNEAQLEKSRLLSDRFSAERPKGSFSTLEIQRTEQGDSAMYLCASSLSSTTNEKLFFGSGTQLSVL.

This clonotype appeared many times. The rearrangement uses TRBV3-1 and TRBJ2-7; the D gene is possibly TRBD1 (5 bases). This CDR3 comprises 14 residues. Germline V gene data show CDR1 as LGHDT and CDR2 as YNNKEL (reference sequence). Trimming stripped 3 bases from V and 2 bases from J, with 11 bases between. The CDR3 sequence: CASSHGDSTYEQYF. The CDR3 DNA reads as TGTGCCAGCAGCCATGGCGACAGTACCTACGAGCAGTACTTC.

This clonotype was seen ten or more times. The rearrangement links TRBV24-1 to TRBJ2-2, with 12 bases identical to TRBD1. Trimming removed 9 bases from V and 4 bases from J; junction bases left unmatched: 20. The CDR3 loop spans 20 amino acids. Germline lookup yields CDR1 KGHDR and CDR2 SFDVKD. The CDR3 DNA reads TGTGCCACCTCGTGGAGCCAGGGACAGGGGGCAGGTCGAGGCACCGGGGAGCTGTTTTTT. It translates to CATSWSQGQGAGRGTGELFF.

At least ten counts were recorded for this clonotype. The chain joins TRBV5-1 to TRBJ1-2, with D perhaps matching TRBD1 (5 bases). CDR1 and CDR2 (germline): SGHRS, YFSETQ. V was pared by 0 bases and J by 2 bases, with 8 bases between. This CDR3 has 14 residues. The CDR3 bases are TGCGCCAGCAGCTTGGCAGGGACCAACTATGGCTACACCTTC. This sequence encodes CASSLAGTNYGYTF.

This clonotype was observed many times. V is TRBV12-3 or TRBV12-4 and J is TRBJ2-7; a weak D match, TRBD2 (6 bases). The CDR3 is made up of 15 amino acids. V lost 8 bases to trimming and J lost 0 bases, with 17 bases between them. CDR3 DNA: TGTGCCAGCGCCAGTGATCAGGACTACTCCTACGAGCAGTACTTC. It specifies CASASDQDYSYEQYF.

This clonotype was observed many times. This chain connects TRBV20-1 to TRBJ1-2; D might be TRBD1 (5 bases). This CDR3 is built from 14 residues. Deletions cut 0 bases from V and 6 bases from J, with 14 bases between. Germline V gene lookup returns CDR1 DFQATT and CDR2 SNEGSKA (reference sequence). The CDR3: CSARDRGPADGYTF. In DNA form, the CDR3 reads TGCAGTGCTAGAGATCGGGGCCCCGCAGATGGCTACACCTTC.

This clonotype was counted at least ten times. The CDR3 loop reads CASRLDRMNTEAFF. For the CDR3, the DNA is TGTGCCAGCAGATTAGACCGGATGAACACTGAAGCTTTCTTT. This chain joins TRBV6-5 and TRBJ1-1; D gene ambiguous. The V end was cut by 6 bases, the J end by 0 bases, with 11 bases between. The germline V gene has CDR1 MNHEY and CDR2 SVGAGI. This CDR3 has 14 amino acids.

This clonotype was seen repeatedly, ten times or more. The chain is built from TRBV19 and TRBJ2-2, with 8 bases that match TRBD2. The germline V gene has CDR1 LNHDA and CDR2 SQIVND (reference sequence). With 5 bases clipped from V and 7 bases from J, the junction kept 18 bases outside the gene matches. The CDR3 has 18 residues. The DNA for the CDR3 is TGTGCCAGTAGTTCCCGAGGAGCGGGAGAATATCGGGACGGGGAGCTGTTTTTT. Amino acids: CASSSRGAGEYRDGELFF. The full variable domain, with the rest looked up from reference TRBV19 and TRBJ2-2, is DGGITQSPKYLFRKEGQNVTLSCEQNLNHDAMYWYRQDPGQGLRLIYYSQIVNDFQKGDIAEGYSVSREKKESFPLTVTSAQKNPTAFYLCASSSRGAGEYRDGELFFGEGSRLTVL.

This clonotype was seen ten or more times. The chain has TRBV7-2 and TRBJ1-1; D unresolved. The CDR3 consists of 13 residues. The V end lost 5 bases, the J end lost 11 bases, and 18 bases lay between the germline ends. Germline-derived CDR1 and CDR2 are SGHTA and FQGNSA. The CDR3 DNA sequence: TGTGCCAGCAGCCCCCCGAACCAGGTTTCGGCTTTCTTT. Its translation: CASSPPNQVSAFF.

This clonotype has more than one count but fewer than ten. This may be a read error: a much more frequent sequence differs by one nucleotide. This chain connects TRBV2 to TRBJ2-6; 8 nucleotides line up with TRBD1. The CDR3 totals 15 residues. The trim removed 5 bases at V and 6 bases at J, leaving 6 bases unmatched. Germline-derived CDR1 and CDR2 are SNHLY and FYNNEI. CDR3 protein: CASSFQGAVANVLTF. The CDR3 region has the DNA TGTGCCAGCAGTTTCCAGGGGGCTGTGGCCAACGTCCTGACTTTC.

This clonotype was counted at least ten times. The chain joins TRBV19 to TRBJ2-6; possible D gene TRBD1, 5 bases. The CDR3 is 15 amino acids. Trimming cost V 5 bases and J 0 bases, with 8 bases left between them. Germline V gene sequence: CDR1 LNHDA, CDR2 SQIVND (reference sequence). For the CDR3, the DNA is TGTGCCAGTAGTGTAGGGGACTCTGGGGCCAACGTCCTGACTTTC. Translated, it gives CASSVGDSGANVLTF.

By its share, this clonotype is medium-sized. The chain is built from TRBV10-2 and TRBJ1-5; D is unresolved. Per the germline V gene, CDR1 is WSHSY and CDR2 is SAAADI. The ends were cut back, 2 bases at V and 0 bases at J, with 5 bases in the middle. The CDR3 is 14 residues long. CDR3 nucleotides: TGCGCCAGCAGTGAGAAGGGTAGCAATCAGCCCCAGCATTTT. Translating gives CASSEKGSNQPQHF.